Below, one TCR beta chain is given with its context. This record comes from a study of T cell changes during pregnancy in multiple sclerosis. Data came from immunoSEQ multiplex PCR; TCRdb stores just in-frame clones and leaves some out. The data contain roughly 100,000 clones, roughly 89% of them seen just once; the ten biggest clones take up less than 2%. From germline, CDR1 is LGHNA and CDR2 YNFKEQ. The CDR3 is 15 amino acids. Trimming took off 3 bases at V and 3 bases at J, with 11 bases between the two ends. The sample here was peripheral blood, taken after pregnancy. This sequence was found in a female donor in good health, enrolled as a control in a pregnancy study. The rearrangement uses TRBV4-2 and TRBJ2-2; D is unclear. The CDR3 sequence: CASSHPSHDTGELFF. The DNA of the CDR3 is TGTGCCAGCAGCCACCCTAGTCACGACACCGGGGAGCTGTTTTTT.